Reported below is one T cell receptor beta chain. In germline, CDR1 is LNHNV, CDR2 YYDKDF (reference sequence). V shed 2 bases and J shed 0 bases, with 13 bases lying between them. The CDR3 runs to 17 residues. The entry originates in a study of blood T cell repertoires in COVID-19. Clones were sequenced by immunoSEQ multiplex PCR, and TCRdb holds only the in-frame ones, with some missing. The sample consists of about 330,000 clones, around 90% of them appearing once. This receptor was obtained from a woman aged 30 to 39 who had recovered from COVID-19. Input material: PBMCs or T cells enriched from blood (not recorded which). The J gene is TRBJ2-2, the V gene TRBV15; tentative D call: TRBD1 (5 bases). Written as DNA, the CDR3 is TGTGCCACCAGCAGATACAGGTCCCTGGCGAACACCGGGGAGCTGTTTTTT. Encoded protein: CATSRYRSLANTGELFF.